A selection of T cell receptor beta chains follows, all from one sample in a study of blood T cell repertoires in COVID-19. TCRdb keeps only in-frame clones here, not all; method: immunoSEQ multiplex PCR. Among 170,000 or so clones, roughly 87% were seen once, and the ten largest hold roughly 7%. Sequencing was done on a sample of PBMCs or T cells enriched from blood (not recorded which). The source of these receptors is a woman aged 50 to 60 who had recovered from COVID-19. Both conserved end residues are part of each CDR3. Fields, in order: J gene, D gene, V gene, clone size, CDR3 protein, CDR3 DNA. The D gene is left open where the match is weak. Clone size is given for some rows only: seen once, a few or many times, or a class if the clone is expanded.

j_gene: TRBJ2-7; d_gene: .; v_gene: TRBV6-2/TRBV6-3; abundance: .; CDR3aa: CASSSPTRSVNEQYF; CDR3nt: TGTGCCAGCAGTTCCCCTACTAGATCAGTCAACGAGCAGTACTTC
j_gene: TRBJ1-2; d_gene: .; v_gene: TRBV28; abundance: .; CDR3aa: CASSLNSPPPYGYTF; CDR3nt: TGTGCCAGCAGTTTGAATAGCCCACCACCATATGGCTACACCTTC
j_gene: TRBJ1-6; d_gene: TRBD1; v_gene: TRBV3-1/TRBV3-2; abundance: .; CDR3aa: CASSLLRQGAFPLHF; CDR3nt: TGTGCCAGCAGCCTACTTCGACAGGGGGCCTTCCCCCTCCACTTT
j_gene: TRBJ1-4; d_gene: TRBD1; v_gene: TRBV4-1; abundance: once; CDR3aa: CASSQVAGGVEKLFF; CDR3nt: TGCGCCAGCAGCCAGGTGGCAGGGGGCGTTGAAAAACTGTTTTTT
j_gene: TRBJ2-2; d_gene: TRBD1; v_gene: TRBV7-3; abundance: .; CDR3aa: CASSRQGSTGELFF; CDR3nt: TGTGCCAGCAGCCGACAGGGTAGCACCGGGGAGCTGTTTTTT
j_gene: TRBJ1-1; d_gene: TRBD1; v_gene: TRBV7-9; abundance: once; CDR3aa: CASSLGQDRDTEAFF; CDR3nt: TGTGCCAGCAGCTTGGGTCAAGACAGGGACACTGAAGCTTTCTTT
j_gene: TRBJ2-1; d_gene: .; v_gene: TRBV6-5; abundance: .; CDR3aa: CASSYSSGPLYNEQFF; CDR3nt: TGTGCCAGCAGTTACTCTTCAGGGCCCCTCTACAATGAGCAGTTCTTC
j_gene: TRBJ2-7; d_gene: TRBD2; v_gene: TRBV5-6; abundance: .; CDR3aa: CASSLVPTSGRYEQYF; CDR3nt: TGTGCCAGCAGCTTGGTCCCGACTAGCGGGAGATACGAGCAGTACTTC
j_gene: TRBJ2-2; d_gene: TRBD2; v_gene: TRBV28; abundance: once; CDR3aa: CASITWTAVGFSGRKSGELFF; CDR3nt: TGTGCCAGCATCACCTGGACAGCAGTAGGGTTCAGCGGGAGGAAGTCCGGGGAGCTGTTTTTT
j_gene: TRBJ2-7; d_gene: .; v_gene: TRBV6-4; abundance: .; CDR3aa: CASSDLPRVYEQYF; CDR3nt: TGTGCCAGCAGTGACCTTCCACGGGTTTACGAGCAGTACTTC
j_gene: TRBJ2-3; d_gene: .; v_gene: TRBV11-2; abundance: .; CDR3aa: CASSFSGTDTQYF; CDR3nt: TGTGCCAGCAGCTTTAGTGGCACAGATACGCAGTATTTT
j_gene: TRBJ2-7; d_gene: TRBD1; v_gene: TRBV7-2; abundance: once; CDR3aa: CASSKNRDRFYYEQYF; CDR3nt: TGTGCCAGCAGCAAAAACCGGGACAGGTTTTACTACGAGCAGTACTTC
j_gene: TRBJ2-7; d_gene: .; v_gene: TRBV11-2; abundance: .; CDR3aa: CASSRLASLSYEQYF; CDR3nt: TGTGCCAGCAGCCGGCTAGCGAGTCTTTCCTACGAGCAGTACTTC
j_gene: TRBJ2-2; d_gene: TRBD2; v_gene: TRBV10-1; abundance: .; CDR3aa: CASSPTSANTGELFF; CDR3nt: TGCGCCAGCAGCCCGACTAGCGCGAACACCGGGGAGCTGTTTTTT
j_gene: TRBJ2-3; d_gene: TRBD2; v_gene: TRBV2; abundance: once; CDR3aa: CASSQSFTSASTDTQYF; CDR3nt: TGTGCCAGCAGTCAATCCTTCACTAGCGCTAGCACAGATACGCAGTATTTT
j_gene: TRBJ1-3; d_gene: TRBD1; v_gene: TRBV27; abundance: .; CDR3aa: CASGLQGTGNTIYF; CDR3nt: TGTGCCAGCGGCTTACAGGGGACTGGAAACACCATATATTTT
j_gene: TRBJ2-3; d_gene: .; v_gene: TRBV4-3; abundance: .; CDR3aa: CASSPKFGDNTDTQYF; CDR3nt: TGCGCCAGCAGCCCAAAGTTTGGGGACAACACAGATACGCAGTATTTT
j_gene: TRBJ2-7; d_gene: TRBD1; v_gene: TRBV5-4; abundance: .; CDR3aa: CASSFDRAPYEQYF; CDR3nt: TGTGCCAGCAGCTTTGACAGGGCCCCCTACGAGCAGTACTTC
j_gene: TRBJ2-5; d_gene: TRBD1; v_gene: TRBV6-5; abundance: .; CDR3aa: CASSSGGAQETQYF; CDR3nt: TGTGCCAGCAGTTCAGGGGGAGCCCAAGAGACCCAGTACTTC
j_gene: TRBJ1-1; d_gene: TRBD1; v_gene: TRBV10-3; abundance: few; CDR3aa: CAIREGDRQAFF; CDR3nt: TGTGCCATCAGGGAGGGGGACAGGCAAGCTTTCTTT
j_gene: TRBJ1-3; d_gene: .; v_gene: TRBV10-1; abundance: .; CDR3aa: CASSPGLSSGNTIYF; CDR3nt: TGCGCCAGCAGTCCGGGACTCAGCTCTGGAAACACCATATATTTT
j_gene: TRBJ1-2; d_gene: TRBD1; v_gene: TRBV7-2; abundance: .; CDR3aa: CASSPWTGPGYTF; CDR3nt: TGTGCCAGCAGCCCCTGGACAGGGCCCGGCTACACCTTC
j_gene: TRBJ2-7; d_gene: TRBD2; v_gene: TRBV5-1; abundance: .; CDR3aa: CASSLEVVSGSKGYEQYF; CDR3nt: TGCGCCAGCAGCTTGGAGGTAGTTAGCGGGAGTAAGGGATACGAGCAGTACTTC
j_gene: TRBJ2-7; d_gene: TRBD1; v_gene: TRBV5-6; abundance: .; CDR3aa: CASSLSGGPKGVDF; CDR3nt: TGTGCCAGCAGCTTGTCAGGGGGCCCCAAGGGGGTGGACTTC
j_gene: TRBJ2-7; d_gene: TRBD2; v_gene: TRBV9; abundance: .; CDR3aa: CASSVGGSGSYEQYF; CDR3nt: TGTGCCAGCAGCGTAGGGGGTAGCGGGAGCTACGAGCAGTACTTC
j_gene: TRBJ2-7; d_gene: .; v_gene: TRBV5-6; abundance: .; CDR3aa: CASSLVGAHSPEQYF; CDR3nt: TGTGCCAGCAGCTTGGTGGGGGCCCATTCCCCCGAGCAGTACTTC
j_gene: TRBJ2-7; d_gene: .; v_gene: TRBV7-2; abundance: .; CDR3aa: CASSLWGSSYEQYF; CDR3nt: TGTGCCAGCAGCTTATGGGGCAGCTCCTACGAGCAGTACTTC
j_gene: TRBJ1-2; d_gene: .; v_gene: TRBV6-1; abundance: .; CDR3aa: CASSDNGRGTSNYGYTF; CDR3nt: TGTGCCAGCAGTGATAATGGCAGGGGAACCTCGAACTATGGCTACACCTTC
j_gene: TRBJ2-1; d_gene: .; v_gene: TRBV19; abundance: .; CDR3aa: CASSPNGQGGNEQFF; CDR3nt: TGTGCCAGTAGTCCCAATGGTCAGGGTGGTAATGAGCAGTTCTTC
j_gene: TRBJ2-1; d_gene: TRBD2; v_gene: TRBV15; abundance: once; CDR3aa: CATSNLMAERGRVSYNEQFF; CDR3nt: TGTGCCACCAGCAATCTAATGGCGGAGCGCGGGAGGGTCTCCTACAATGAGCAGTTCTTC
j_gene: TRBJ1-5; d_gene: TRBD1; v_gene: TRBV12-5; abundance: .; CDR3aa: CASGLVRTGWHQPQHF; CDR3nt: TGTGCTAGTGGTTTGGTACGGACAGGGTGGCATCAGCCCCAGCATTTT
j_gene: TRBJ2-1; d_gene: TRBD2; v_gene: TRBV5-1; abundance: .; CDR3aa: CASSRVAGGDYNEQFF; CDR3nt: TGCGCCAGCAGCCGAGTAGCGGGAGGTGACTACAATGAGCAGTTCTTC
j_gene: TRBJ2-3; d_gene: TRBD2; v_gene: TRBV30; abundance: .; CDR3aa: CAWSIGRTSGRTDTQYF; CDR3nt: TGTGCCTGGAGTATAGGGCGGACTAGCGGGAGGACAGATACGCAGTATTTT
j_gene: TRBJ1-2; d_gene: TRBD1; v_gene: TRBV7-2; abundance: .; CDR3aa: CASSPTGAGSGYTF; CDR3nt: TGTGCCAGCAGCCCGACAGGGGCGGGGAGTGGCTACACCTTC
j_gene: TRBJ2-7; d_gene: TRBD1; v_gene: TRBV6-4; abundance: .; CDR3aa: CASRTGGPCEQYF; CDR3nt: TGTGCCAGCAGAACAGGGGGCCCCTGCGAGCAGTACTTC